This T cell receptor beta chain was captured by sequencing in a study of identical twins. This CDR3 is built from 13 residues. CDR1 and CDR2 from the germline V gene are LNHNV and YYDKDF (reference sequence). From the 5' RACE reads, TCRdb called clonotypes with MiXCR, one entry per CDR3 protein. Of 550,000 to 700,000 distinct CDR3 sequences detected, 21% appear once; the ten largest clones hold approximately 4.5%. Separately, the same data were catalogued under a study of T cells expressing NK-cell markers.

The sequence was collected from a woman aged 18-35 years in good health. The chain has TRBV15 and TRBJ2-1; D is uncertain. The source material was PBMCs. The CDR3 coding sequence is TGTGAGCCGGACCAAGTGAAGGGCAATGAGCAGTTCTTC. It encodes CEPDQVKGNEQFF.